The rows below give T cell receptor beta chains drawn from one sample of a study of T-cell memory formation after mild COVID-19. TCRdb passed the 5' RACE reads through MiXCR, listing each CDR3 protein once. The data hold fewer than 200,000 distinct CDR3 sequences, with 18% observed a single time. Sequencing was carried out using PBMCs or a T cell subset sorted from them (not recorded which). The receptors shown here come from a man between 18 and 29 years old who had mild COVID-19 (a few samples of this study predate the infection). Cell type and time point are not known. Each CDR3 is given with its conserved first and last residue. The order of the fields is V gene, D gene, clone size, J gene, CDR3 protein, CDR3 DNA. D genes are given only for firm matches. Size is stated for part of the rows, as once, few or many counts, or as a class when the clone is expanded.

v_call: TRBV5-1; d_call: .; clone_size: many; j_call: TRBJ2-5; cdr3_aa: CASSTGTHQETQYF; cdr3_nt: TGCGCCAGCAGCACCGGGACACATCAAGAGACCCAGTACTTC
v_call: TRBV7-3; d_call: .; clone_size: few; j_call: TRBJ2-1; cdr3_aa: CASSLTQGNEQFF; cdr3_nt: TGTGCCAGCAGCTTAACACAGGGAAATGAGCAGTTCTTC
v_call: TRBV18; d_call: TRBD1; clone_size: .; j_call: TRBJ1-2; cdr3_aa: CASSPPRSRGNYGYTF; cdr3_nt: TGTGCCAGCTCACCACCGAGGTCCAGGGGGAACTATGGCTACACCTTC
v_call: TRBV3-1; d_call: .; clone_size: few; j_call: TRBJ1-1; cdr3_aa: CASSQLVRDTEAFF; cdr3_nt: TGTGCCAGCAGCCAGCTTGTCAGGGACACTGAAGCTTTCTTT
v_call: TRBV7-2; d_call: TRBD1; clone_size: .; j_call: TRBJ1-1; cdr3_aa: CASSLVGRGVAEAFF; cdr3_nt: TGTGCCAGCAGCTTGGTTGGCAGGGGGGTCGCTGAAGCTTTCTTT
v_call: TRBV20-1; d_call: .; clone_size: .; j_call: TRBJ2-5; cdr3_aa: CSARDPGGHFQETQYF; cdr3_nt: TGCAGTGCTAGAGATCCCGGGGGGCATTTTCAAGAGACCCAGTACTTC
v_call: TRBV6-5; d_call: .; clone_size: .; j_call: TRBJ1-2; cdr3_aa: CASSYGTHAGGYTF; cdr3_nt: TGTGCCAGCAGTTACGGGACCCACGCGGGGGGCTACACCTTC
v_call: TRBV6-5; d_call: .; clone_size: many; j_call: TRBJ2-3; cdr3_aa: CASSYPAADTQYF; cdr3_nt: TGTGCCAGCAGTTACCCTGCCGCCGATACGCAGTATTTT
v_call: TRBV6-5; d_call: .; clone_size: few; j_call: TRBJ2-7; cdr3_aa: CASKGPTRDSSYEQYF; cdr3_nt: TGTGCCAGCAAGGGCCCCACCCGCGACAGCTCCTACGAGCAGTACTTC
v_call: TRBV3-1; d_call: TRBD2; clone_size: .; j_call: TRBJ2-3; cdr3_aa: CASSQGGTSGGTQYF; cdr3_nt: TGTGCCAGCAGCCAAGGTGGGACTAGCGGAGGCACGCAGTATTTT
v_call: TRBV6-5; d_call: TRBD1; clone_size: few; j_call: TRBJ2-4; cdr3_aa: CASSFRGRDIQYF; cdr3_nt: TGTGCCAGCAGTTTCAGGGGGCGTGACATTCAGTACTTC
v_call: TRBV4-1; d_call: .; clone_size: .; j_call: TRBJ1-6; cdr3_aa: CASSQPRTGTLNPLHF; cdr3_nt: TGCGCCAGCAGCCAACCCCGTACAGGGACACTTAATCCCCTCCACTTT
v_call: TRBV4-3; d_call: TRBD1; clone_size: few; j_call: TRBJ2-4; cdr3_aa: CASSQDPGGYGKNIQYF; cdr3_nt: TGCGCCAGCAGCCAAGATCCAGGGGGCTATGGCAAAAACATTCAGTACTTC
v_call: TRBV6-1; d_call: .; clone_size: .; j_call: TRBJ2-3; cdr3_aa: CASSEDVRGSQYF; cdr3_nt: TGTGCCAGCAGTGAAGACGTCAGGGGATCGCAGTATTTT
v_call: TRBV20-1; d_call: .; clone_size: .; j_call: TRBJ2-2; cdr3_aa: CSARAAAYTGELFF; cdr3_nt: TGCAGTGCTAGAGCAGCAGCTTACACCGGGGAGCTGTTTTTT